In this sample, the clone carrying this TCR beta chain turned up many times. Its target is unknown. The data are from a study of T cells in Graves' hyperthyroidism and ophthalmopathy. General study findings and limits: Most expanded thyroid clonotypes above 0.001 also appeared in blood. Patients with ophthalmopathy were separated from those with stable hyperthyroidism by a 13 V-J model. Ophthalmopathy onset followed model prediction by a median approximately 5.9 months.

TCR beta CDR3 regions were amplified from RNA transcripts. The study used the HTBI primer set for a first-round RT-PCR of the TCR CDR3. TCRdb reprocessed the multiplex PCR reads with MiXCR, giving one entry per CDR3 protein. The data contain hundreds of thousands of distinct CDR3 sequences, about a sixth of them seen just once; the ten biggest clones take up 3% to 4%. It was uncontrolled infection, other autoimmune disease, pregnancy or lactation that excluded patients. The sequence was obtained from a woman in her forties with Graves' ophthalmopathy. The sequenced sample was blood.

CDR3 sequence: CASSLGGDTEAFF. The CDR3 DNA reads as TGTGCCAGCAGCTTAGGAGGGGACACTGAAGCTTTCTTT. V is TRBV7-9 and J is TRBJ1-1; perhaps TRBD1 as D (5 bases). The V and J ends lost 1 base and 3 bases respectively, with 6 bases between them. The V gene's germline CDR1 is SEHNR and CDR2 FQNEAQ (reference sequence). The CDR3 totals 13 residues.